Following are 25 T cell receptor beta chains from one sample sequenced in a study of blood T cell repertoires in COVID-19. The data were produced by immunoSEQ multiplex PCR, yet TCRdb's version contains in-frame clones alone and is incomplete. The data show around 240,000 clones, around 80% seen once. The source material was peripheral blood. The receptor set was obtained from a middle-aged woman who had recovered from COVID-19.

V and J are TRBV9 and TRBJ2-1; 7 positions match TRBD1. The V and J ends lost 0 bases and 10 bases, in that order; junction bases with no gene match: 10. Germline lookup yields CDR1 SGDLS and CDR2 YYNGEE. The CDR3 contains 15 residues. CDR3 nucleotide sequence: TGTGCCAGCAGCGTAGTAGGACAGGACAACGGCGAGCAGTTCTTC. Protein product: CASSVVGQDNGEQFF.

This sequence joins TRBV3-1 (or the pseudogene TRBV3-2) and TRBJ2-7; 11 positions agree with TRBD1. V gave up 4 bases and J gave up 2 bases; unmatched junction bases: 4. Germline V gene sequence: CDR1 LGHDT, CDR2 YNNKEL (reference sequence). CDR3 length: 15 amino acids. DNA of the CDR3: TGTGCCAGCAGCCTTTGGGGACAGGGGGCCTACGAGCAGTACTTC. It encodes CASSLWGQGAYEQYF.

This CDR3 reads CASSLEGSRDEQYF. CDR3 DNA: TGTGCCAGCAGCTTGGAAGGCAGTCGGGACGAGCAGTACTTC. The chain has TRBV5-4 and TRBJ2-7; D is uncertain. Per germline, CDR1 SGHNT and CDR2 YYREEE (reference sequence). Deletions cut 0 bases from V and 5 bases from J, with 12 bases between. This CDR3 region has 14 residues.

DNA for the CDR3: TGTGCCATCAGCTTCGGGGGACAGGGGCGGTCCTACGAGCAGTACTTC. Its translation is CAISFGGQGRSYEQYF. The rearrangement joins TRBV10-3 to TRBJ2-7, with TRBD1 identical over 10 bases. The J segment lost 1 base and the V segment lost 6 bases, leaving 9 bases of the junction unmatched. Germline V gives CDR1 ENHRY, CDR2 SYGVKD. This CDR3 is 16 amino acids long.

The J gene is TRBJ2-6, the V gene TRBV27; 9 nucleotides align to TRBD1. Germline CDR1 is MNHEY and CDR2 is SMNVEV (reference sequence). This CDR3 is 17 amino acids long. With 5 bases clipped from V and 1 base from J, the junction kept 6 bases outside the gene matches. CDR3 coding DNA: TGTGCCAGCAGTCCGGGACAGGGAAGATCTGGGGCCAACGTCCTGACTTTC. Translating it yields CASSPGQGRSGANVLTF.

The rearrangement joins TRBV28 to TRBJ2-7; D unresolved. The CDR3 extends over 12 amino acids. Trimming shortened V by 6 bases and J by 2 bases, and 8 bases separated the two germline ends. Germline CDR1 is MDHEN and CDR2 is SYDVKM. In DNA, the CDR3 is TGTGCCAGCAGCCTGGCTCCCTACGAGCAGTACTTC. It codes for CASSLAPYEQYF.

The rearrangement uses TRBV5-1 and TRBJ1-5; D uncertain. The V and J ends lost 1 base and 0 bases respectively, with 11 bases between them. CDR3 length: 16 residues. Germline V gene data show CDR1 as SGHRS and CDR2 as YFSETQ. CDR3 loop: CASSLLPEDSNQPQHF. DNA of the CDR3: TGCGCCAGCAGCTTGCTTCCCGAGGATAGCAATCAGCCCCAGCATTTT.

CDR3 in amino acids: CASSSTGSTEEKLFF. The CDR3 DNA sequence: TGCGCCAGCAGCTCCACAGGTTCTACTGAGGAAAAACTGTTTTTT. The chain combines TRBV5-1 with TRBJ1-4; weak D call: TRBD1 (5 bases). This CDR3 has 15 residues. Trimming took off 3 bases at V and 8 bases at J, with 17 bases between the two ends. Germline assignment: CDR1 SGHRS and CDR2 YFSETQ. Looking up the rest from reference TRBV5-1 and TRBJ1-4 gives the full variable domain: KAGVTQTPRYLIKTRGQQVTLSCSPISGHRSVSWYQQTPGQGLQFLFEYFSETQRNKGNFPGRFSGRQFSNSRSEMNVSTLELGDSALYLCASSSTGSTEEKLFFGSGTQLSVL.

J is TRBJ2-7 and V is TRBV29-1; D remains ambiguous. Germline CDR1 SQVTM, CDR2 ANQGSEA. Trimming cost V 7 bases and J 1 base, with 14 bases left between them. CDR3 length: 13 amino acids. The DNA for the CDR3 is TGCAGCGCTCAGAACCCCCAATCCTACGAGCAGTACTTC. It codes for CSAQNPQSYEQYF.

V gene TRBV5-1 combines with J gene TRBJ1-6, with 7 positions matching TRBD1. After removal of 5 bases from V and 8 bases from J, the junction contained 13 bases not matched to a gene. Germline V gives CDR1 SGHRS, CDR2 YFSETQ. The CDR3 totals 16 residues. CDR3 loop: CASSSTGDGSDSPLHF. Here the CDR3 DNA reads TGCGCCAGCAGTTCCACAGGGGATGGATCGGATTCACCCCTCCACTTT.

CDR3 in DNA: TGTGCCAGCAGTCTACCCGGGGAGCCCCAGCATTTT. This codes for CASSLPGEPQHF. The rearrangement uses TRBV6-1 and TRBJ1-5; D uncertain. V dropped 5 bases and J dropped 8 bases, with 10 bases sitting between them. The germline CDR1 and CDR2 sequences are MNHNS and SASEGT. The CDR3 length is 12 residues.

This clone appeared once. This same CDR3 is encoded by further DNA sequences in the sample. Here the CDR3 reads CASSQAGTYEQYF. CDR3 in DNA: TGTGCCAGCAGCCAGGCAGGCACCTACGAGCAGTACTTC. V gene TRBV3-1 (or the pseudogene TRBV3-2) combines with J gene TRBJ2-7, with D uncertain. Trimming took off 3 bases at V and 2 bases at J, with 8 bases between the two ends. CDR1 is LGHDT, CDR2 YNNKEL, per germline (reference sequence). The CDR3 spans 13 residues.

The genes are TRBV18 and TRBJ2-3; 7 nucleotides match TRBD2. The ends lost 0 bases at V and 2 bases at J; junction bases unmatched: 8. CDR3 length equals 17 residues. In germline, CDR1 is KGHSH, CDR2 LQKENI. CDR3 DNA: TGTGCCAGCTCACCACCGAGAACCGGGGGGTACACAGATACGCAGTATTTT. It codes for CASSPPRTGGYTDTQYF. The full variable domain, its missing parts supplied by reference TRBV18 and TRBJ2-3, is NAGVMQNPRHLVRRRGQEARLRCSPMKGHSHVYWYRQLPEEGLKFMVYLQKENIIDESGMPKERFSAEFPKEGPSILRIQQVVRGDSAAYFCASSPPRTGGYTDTQYFGPGTRLTVL.

This sequence joins TRBV11-2 and TRBJ2-3; D perhaps matches TRBD1 (5 bases). The V gene lost 0 bases and the J gene lost 2 bases, with 15 bases spanning the gap. This CDR3 region has 17 residues. CDR1 and CDR2 from the germline V gene are SGHAT and FQNNGV. Here the CDR3 DNA reads TGTGCCAGCAGCTTAGATCCGTGGGGCGATAACACAGATACGCAGTATTTT. This gives the protein CASSLDPWGDNTDTQYF.

The chain recombines TRBV19 with TRBJ1-5; D call uncertain. Trimming removed 7 bases at V and 1 base at J, with 17 bases between. Germline V gene data show CDR1 as LNHDA and CDR2 as SQIVND (reference sequence). The CDR3 totals 16 residues. The CDR3 is CASISKGGVSNQPQHF. The DNA for the CDR3 is TGTGCCAGTATTTCTAAGGGCGGGGTAAGCAATCAGCCCCAGCATTTT.

The genes are TRBV7-3 and TRBJ2-1; the D gene is possibly TRBD1 (5 bases). The length of the CDR3 is 15 residues. V lost 5 bases and J 4 bases, leaving 15 bases between the germline ends. Germline assignment: CDR1 SGHTA and CDR2 FQGTGA. This CDR3 reads CASSPYLQGYNEQFF. The CDR3 region has the DNA TGTGCCAGCAGCCCCTACTTGCAGGGATACAATGAGCAGTTCTTC.

This clone was observed a single time. The CDR3 DNA follows: TGTGCCATCAGTGAGTCCACTTCGACTGAAGCTTTCTTT. As protein: CAISESTSTEAFF. The gene calls are TRBV10-3 and TRBJ1-1; no reliable D call. In germline, CDR1 is ENHRY, CDR2 SYGVKD. The length of the CDR3 is 13 residues. The V end was cut by 0 bases, the J end by 5 bases, with 7 bases between.

The gene calls are TRBV6-5 and TRBJ2-2, with D perhaps matching TRBD1 (6 bases). The germline V gene has CDR1 MNHEY and CDR2 SVGAGI. Trimming pared 2 bases from V and 8 bases from J, leaving 6 bases between. The CDR3 spans 12 residues. The CDR3 is CASSYDRGELFF. Here the CDR3 DNA reads TGTGCCAGCAGTTACGACAGGGGGGAGCTGTTTTTT.

The J gene is TRBJ2-7, the V gene TRBV30; TRBD2 matches 11 bases. V lost 1 base, J lost 0 bases, and 2 bases stayed unmatched. Germline CDR1 reads GTSNPN; CDR2 reads SVGIG (reference sequence). There are 15 residues in the CDR3. CDR3 in DNA: TGTGCCTGGAGTGGACTAGCGGGAAGCTCCTACGAGCAGTACTTC. Its translation is CAWSGLAGSSYEQYF. Supplemented by reference TRBV30 and TRBJ2-7, the full variable domain reads SQTIHQWPATLVQPVGSPLSLECTVEGTSNPNLYWYRQAAGRGLQLLFYSVGIGQISSEVPQNLSASRPQDRQFILSSKKLLLSDSGFYLCAWSGLAGSSYEQYFGPGTRLTVT.

V and J are TRBV27 and TRBJ1-2; unclear D gene. V was clipped by 6 bases and J by 8 bases, with 28 bases between them. The CDR3 totals 17 residues. Germline values: CDR1 MNHEY, CDR2 SMNVEV (reference sequence). This CDR3 reads CASSDSLGVGPSWGYTF. CDR3 in DNA: TGTGCCAGCAGCGACTCACTGGGAGTAGGTCCCTCTTGGGGCTACACCTTC.

This clone was seen only a few times. The J gene is TRBJ2-7, the V gene TRBV6-2 or TRBV6-3; D not resolved. The CDR3 is 14 residues long. Germline V gene data show CDR1 as MNHEY and CDR2 as SVGEGT. Trimming removed 2 bases at V and 3 bases at J, with 11 bases between. The CDR3 sequence is CASSYGDNHYEQYF. The CDR3 DNA sequence: TGTGCCAGCAGTTACGGCGACAATCACTACGAGCAGTACTTC.

The genes are TRBV6-5 and TRBJ1-1; 8 bases are shared with TRBD1. The CDR3 is made up of 13 amino acids. Per germline, CDR1 MNHEY and CDR2 SVGAGI. V lost 10 bases, J lost 4 bases, and 8 bases stayed unmatched. The CDR3 loop reads CATPKTGGTEAFF. CDR3 nucleotide sequence: TGTGCCACCCCTAAAACAGGGGGCACTGAAGCTTTCTTT.

This chain joins TRBV9 and TRBJ1-5, with D possibly matching TRBD1 (5 bases). The CDR3 contains 15 residues. Trimming left V 0 bases short and J 10 bases short, with 17 bases between. In germline, CDR1 is SGDLS, CDR2 YYNGEE. The CDR3 protein is CASSVDARGAEPQHF. CDR3 nucleotides: TGTGCCAGCAGCGTAGACGCAAGGGGTGCCGAACCCCAGCATTTT.

Remarks on this clone: Other DNA sequences of this sample code for an identical CDR3. The rearrangement joins TRBV7-2 to TRBJ1-5; tentatively, D is TRBD1 (5 bases). Germline CDR1 and CDR2: SGHTA and FQGNSA. V was cut by 5 bases and J by 5 bases, with 10 bases left in between. The CDR3 runs to 13 residues. CDR3 residues: CASSGQGDQPQHF. In nucleotides, the CDR3 is TGTGCCAGCAGCGGGCAGGGTGATCAGCCCCAGCATTTT.

V usage is TRBV5-5 and J usage is TRBJ1-5, with D possibly being TRBD1 (6 bases). CDR1 and CDR2 (germline): SGHKS, YYEKEE (reference sequence). Trimming stripped 2 bases from V and 7 bases from J, with 13 bases between. The CDR3 covers 14 residues. Here the CDR3 DNA reads TGTGCCAGCAGCTTTGGACAGAAACAGCAGCCCCAGCATTTT. As protein: CASSFGQKQQPQHF.